These 15 T cell receptor beta chains were all obtained from the same sample, sequenced in a study of Graves' ophthalmopathy and Graves' hyperthyroidism. The authors amplified TCR beta CDR3 regions from RNA transcripts. The library came from an HTBI-primed first-round RT-PCR and a second-round multiplex PCR. TCRdb fed the multiplex PCR reads into MiXCR, producing one record per CDR3 protein. The table records about 740,000 distinct CDR3 sequences, roughly 41% of them present only once. The specimen sequenced was peripheral blood. Receptors were obtained from an adult man with Graves' ophthalmopathy.

Concerning this clonotype: A much larger clonotype is one base distant, so this may be a read error. V usage is TRBV20-1 and J usage is TRBJ1-6; 7 bases line up with TRBD1. The CDR3 consists of 13 residues. Germline CDR1 and CDR2: DFQATT and SNEGSKA (reference sequence). In DNA form, the CDR3 reads TGCGGTGCTAGAGGGGACAGCATTTCACCCCTCCACTTT. Residues: CGARGDSISPLHF.

V usage is TRBV15 and J usage is TRBJ2-3, with D unclear. The CDR3 runs to 14 residues. The V gene's germline CDR1 is LNHNV and CDR2 YYDKDF (reference sequence). Trimming took 0 bases from V and 0 from J, leaving 4 bases between them. The CDR3 sequence is CATSREASTDTQYF. CDR3 DNA sequence: TGTGCCACCAGCAGAGAGGCGAGCACAGATACGCAGTATTTT.

The chain employs TRBV10-3 and TRBJ2-7; D call uncertain. The V gene's germline CDR1 is ENHRY and CDR2 SYGVKD. The CDR3 has 10 residues. Trimming removed 10 bases at V and 4 bases at J, with 8 bases between. CDR3 DNA: TGTGCCAGCTGGTTGTACGAGCAGTACTTC. It translates to CASWLYEQYF.

This clonotype was seen at least ten times. The rearrangement uses TRBV2 and TRBJ1-6, with 11 nucleotides matching TRBD1. V gave up 4 bases and J gave up 10 bases; unmatched junction bases: 3. Germline CDR1 reads SNHLY; CDR2 reads FYNNEI. The CDR3 runs to 14 residues. CDR3 region: CASSGGQGGSPLHF. In DNA form, the CDR3 reads TGTGCCAGCAGTGGGGGACAGGGGGGATCACCCCTCCACTTT.

A few counts support this clonotype. The chain carries TRBV9 and TRBJ2-7, with unresolved D. Trimming removed 5 bases at V and 5 bases at J, with 14 bases between. From germline, CDR1 is SGDLS and CDR2 YYNGEE. The CDR3 sequence is 13 residues long. The CDR3 is CASSRTVNHEQYF. The CDR3 nucleotides are TGTGCCAGCAGTCGTACAGTGAATCACGAGCAGTACTTC.

This clonotype was detected only a few times. The chain couples TRBV28 to TRBJ2-5; 14 positions agree with TRBD2. In germline, CDR1 is MDHEN, CDR2 SYDVKM. This CDR3 is built from 16 residues. The V segment lost 6 bases and the J segment 5 bases; nucleotides outside the gene matches: 8. The CDR3 here is CASSRIGTSGSETQYF. The CDR3 nucleotides read TGTGCCAGCAGCCGGATTGGGACTAGCGGGAGTGAGACCCAGTACTTC.

The J gene is TRBJ2-6, the V gene TRBV7-3; TRBD1 matches 11 bases. This CDR3 is 14 amino acids long. Germline CDR1 reads SGHTA; CDR2 reads FQGTGA. Losses at the gene ends were 4 bases for V and 13 bases for J; bases not matched to a gene: 6. CDR3 bases: TGTGCCAGCAGCTCGGACAGGGGGCGTGTGGTCCTGACTTTC. This encodes CASSSDRGRVVLTF.

The chain has TRBV20-1 and TRBJ2-7; 8 bases are a match to TRBD1. The CDR3 length is 15 residues. The junction had 8 bases not matched to a gene; V was cut back by 0 bases and J by 4 bases. Germline V gives CDR1 DFQATT, CDR2 SNEGSKA (reference sequence). The CDR3 DNA sequence: TGCAGTGCTAGAGAAGGGCCGGGACAGGTATACGAGCAGTACTTC. Its protein product is CSAREGPGQVYEQYF.

This clonotype was recorded many times. The V call is TRBV15, the J call TRBJ2-5; perhaps D is TRBD1 or TRBD2 (7 bases each). Germline V gene lookup returns CDR1 LNHNV and CDR2 YYDKDF (reference sequence). This CDR3 comprises 14 residues. Between the trimmed V and J ends, which lost 0 bases and 7 bases, there was a span of 12 bases. The CDR3 DNA is TGTGCCACCAGCAGAGACCAGGGGGAGGGGACCCAGTACTTC. Translation: CATSRDQGEGTQYF.

The chain employs TRBV4-1 and TRBJ2-7; D not resolved. Per germline, CDR1 MGHRA and CDR2 YSYEKL. The CDR3 runs to 14 residues. The V and J ends lost 3 bases and 3 bases respectively, with 12 bases between them. CDR3 nucleotides: TGCGCCAGCAGCCATGGCCAGTTAGGCTACGAGCAGTACTTC. Its protein product is CASSHGQLGYEQYF.

This clonotype has more than one count but fewer than ten. The V gene is TRBV10-3, the J gene TRBJ2-2; D uncertain. Germline lookup yields CDR1 ENHRY and CDR2 SYGVKD. V lost 10 bases, J lost 6 bases, and 21 bases lay in between. The CDR3 contains 15 residues. The CDR3 reads CASTATSLESGELFF. The CDR3 nucleotides are TGTGCCAGCACCGCGACCTCTTTAGAGTCCGGGGAGCTGTTTTTT.

This clonotype was observed a handful of times. This sequence joins TRBV2 and TRBJ2-5; D is uncertain. V was clipped by 5 bases and J by 2 bases, with 12 bases between them. Germline-derived CDR1 and CDR2 are SNHLY and FYNNEI. The CDR3 has 14 amino acids. In DNA form, the CDR3 reads TGTGCCAGCAGTTACTCGGGCAGGCAAGAGACCCAGTACTTC. It codes for CASSYSGRQETQYF.

This clonotype appeared many times. The chain uses TRBV20-1 and TRBJ2-7, with D uncertain. Deletions cut 4 bases from V and 4 bases from J, with 2 bases between. The CDR3 is 9 amino acids. Germline lookup yields CDR1 DFQATT and CDR2 SNEGSKA (reference sequence). The CDR3 nucleotides are TGCAGTGCTACTTACGAGCAGTACTTC. Encoded protein: CSATYEQYF.

V usage is TRBV5-1 and J usage is TRBJ2-7; 7 bases agree with TRBD2. Per germline, CDR1 SGHRS and CDR2 YFSETQ. The CDR3 sequence is 15 residues long. J was trimmed by 3 bases and V by 0 bases; bases with no gene match: 6. The CDR3 region has the DNA TGCGCCAGCAGCTTGGGTCCAACGGGGGGCTACGAGCAGTACTTC. Translation: CASSLGPTGGYEQYF.

CDR3 sequence: CASTLGVFEGVHEQYF. CDR3 sequence (DNA): TGTGCCAGCACTCTAGGGGTGTTTGAGGGCGTCCACGAGCAGTACTTC. The rearrangement uses TRBV11-2 and TRBJ2-7; D tentatively reads TRBD1 or TRBD2 (5 bases each). V lost 7 bases and J lost 5, with 24 bases in between. This CDR3 comprises 16 residues. Germline-derived CDR1 and CDR2 are SGHAT and FQNNGV.